This entry is about one T cell receptor (beta chain). Per the original methods: Researchers report that nucleated cell counts were estimated from reference gene primer amplification. Method: immunoSEQ multiplex PCR; TCRdb's copy keeps in-frame clones and lacks some. D and trimming were read from the DNA, whereas the V and J calls and clone size are those reported in that table. The sample has approximately 54,000 clones; 84% are singletons. The germline V gene encodes CDR1 MGHDK and CDR2 SYGVNS. The CDR3 has 14 amino acids. The germline V and J ends were trimmed by 8 bases and 1 base, with 14 bases remaining between them. The sample comes from a study of blood T cell repertoires in COVID-19. Study-level information: The United States, Italy and Spain were the sources of the acute and convalescent COVID-19 samples. From T cells, B-cell-depleted T cells, or PBMCs came the material, which was cDNA or gDNA.

The sequencing sample was made of peripheral blood. The clonotype originates from a human donor in a cohort sampled during active COVID-19. The J gene is TRBJ2-5, the V gene TRBV25-1; unclear D gene. CDR3 DNA sequence: TGTGCCAGCGCACCTTCTAGAGGCCAAGAGACCCAGTACTTC. Translating it yields CASAPSRGQETQYF.